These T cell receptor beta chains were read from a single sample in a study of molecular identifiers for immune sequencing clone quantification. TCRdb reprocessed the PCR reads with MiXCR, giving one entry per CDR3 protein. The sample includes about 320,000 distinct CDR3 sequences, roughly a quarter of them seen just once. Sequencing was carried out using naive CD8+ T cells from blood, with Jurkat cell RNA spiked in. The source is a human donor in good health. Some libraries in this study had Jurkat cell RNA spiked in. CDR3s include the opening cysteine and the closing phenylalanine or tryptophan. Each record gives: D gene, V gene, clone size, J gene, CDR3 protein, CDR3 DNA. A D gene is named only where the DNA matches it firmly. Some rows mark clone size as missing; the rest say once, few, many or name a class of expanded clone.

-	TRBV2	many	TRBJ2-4	CASSEQVTAKNIQYF	TGTGCCAGCAGTGAACAGGTTACTGCCAAAAACATTCAGTACTTC
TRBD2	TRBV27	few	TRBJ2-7	CASSFSSGSSYEQYF	TGTGCCAGCAGTTTTTCTAGCGGGAGCTCCTACGAGCAGTACTTC
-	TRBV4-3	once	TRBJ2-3	CASSPQAGTSTDTQYF	TGCGCCAGCAGCCCTCAGGCGGGGACTAGCACAGATACGCAGTATTTT
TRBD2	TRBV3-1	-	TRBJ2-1	CASSQGLAGAISHEQFF	TGTGCCAGCAGCCAAGGACTAGCGGGGGCAATTAGTCATGAGCAGTTCTTC
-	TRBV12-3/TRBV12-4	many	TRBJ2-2	CASSFWGYENTGELFF	TGTGCCAGCAGTTTTTGGGGTTACGAAAACACCGGGGAGCTGTTTTTT
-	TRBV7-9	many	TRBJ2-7	CASSLEQGREQYF	TGTGCCAGCAGCCTAGAGCAGGGTCGGGAGCAGTACTTC
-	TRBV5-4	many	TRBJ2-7	CASSFGIAYEQYF	TGTGCCAGCAGCTTCGGAATAGCCTACGAGCAGTACTTC
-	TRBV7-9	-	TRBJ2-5	CASSLVAQETQYF	TGTGCCAGCAGCCTAGTCGCTCAAGAGACCCAGTACTTC
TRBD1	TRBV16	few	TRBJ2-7	CASSPLRTGSYEQYF	TGTGCCAGCAGCCCCTTAAGGACAGGGTCGTACGAGCAGTACTTC
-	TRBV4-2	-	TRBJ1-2	CAGSPGPSPIYYGYTF	TGTGCCGGCAGCCCTGGGCCTTCCCCCATCTACTATGGCTACACCTTC
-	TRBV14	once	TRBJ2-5	CASRGWQDRETQYF	TGTGCCAGTAGAGGTTGGCAGGACCGAGAGACCCAGTACTTC
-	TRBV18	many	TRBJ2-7	CASSPLRGSYEQYF	TGTGCCAGCTCACCACTCAGGGGAAGCTACGAGCAGTACTTC
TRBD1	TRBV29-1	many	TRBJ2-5	CSVTTGGVETQYF	TGCAGCGTCACAACAGGGGGCGTAGAGACCCAGTACTTC
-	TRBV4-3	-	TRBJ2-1	CASSQDSRDEQFF	TGCGCCAGCAGCCAGGACAGTAGGGATGAGCAGTTCTTC
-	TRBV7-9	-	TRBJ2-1	CASSPLGPLGEQFF	TGTGCCAGCAGCCCCTTGGGGCCCCTAGGTGAGCAGTTCTTC
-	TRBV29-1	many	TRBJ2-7	CSAGSGALYEQYF	TGCAGCGCCGGCAGTGGGGCGCTCTACGAGCAGTACTTC
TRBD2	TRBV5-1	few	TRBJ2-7	CASRPSPGLAASESYEQYF	TGCGCCAGCAGGCCCTCCCCGGGACTAGCGGCCTCGGAGTCCTACGAGCAGTACTTC
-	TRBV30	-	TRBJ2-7	CAWAGAYEQYF	TGTGCCTGGGCGGGGGCATACGAGCAGTACTTC
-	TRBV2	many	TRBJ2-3	CASSETPGGLASTDTQYF	TGTGCCAGCAGTGAAACCCCTGGGGGTCTCGCTAGCACAGATACGCAGTATTTT
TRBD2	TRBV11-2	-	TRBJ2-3	CASRSGTSGRYTDTQYF	TGTGCCAGCAGATCCGGGACTAGCGGGAGGTATACAGATACGCAGTATTTT
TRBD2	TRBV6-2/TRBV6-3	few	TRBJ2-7	CAVAASGVYEQYF	TGTGCCGTTGCGGCTAGCGGGGTATACGAGCAGTACTTC
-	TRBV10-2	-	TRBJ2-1	CASSPMRVSSYNEQFF	TGCGCCAGCAGCCCCATGAGAGTAAGCTCCTACAATGAGCAGTTCTTC
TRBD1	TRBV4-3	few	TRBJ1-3	CASSQDAGQGFGNTIYF	TGCGCCAGCAGCCAAGACGCCGGACAGGGGTTTGGAAACACCATATATTTT
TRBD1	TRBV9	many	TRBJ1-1	CASSVGERDRVFSEAFF	TGTGCCAGCAGCGTAGGGGAGAGAGACAGGGTATTTTCTGAAGCTTTCTTT
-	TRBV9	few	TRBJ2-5	CASSVVAGSQETQYF	TGTGCCAGCAGCGTAGTCGCGGGCTCTCAAGAGACCCAGTACTTC
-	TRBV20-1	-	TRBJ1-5	CSARAGVVGNQPQHF	TGCAGTGCTAGAGCGGGGGTAGTGGGCAATCAGCCCCAGCATTTT
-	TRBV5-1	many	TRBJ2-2	CASSLGLTNTGELFF	TGCGCCAGCAGCTTGGGACTAACGAACACCGGGGAGCTGTTTTTT
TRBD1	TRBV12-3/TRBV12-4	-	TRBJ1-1	CASSTGQGAPEAFF	TGTGCCAGCAGTACAGGACAGGGGGCTCCTGAAGCTTTCTTT
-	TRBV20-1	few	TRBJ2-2	CSASTGITGELFF	TGCAGTGCTAGTACCGGGATCACCGGGGAGCTGTTTTTT
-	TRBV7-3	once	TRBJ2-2	CASSHLLGTGELFF	TGTGCCAGCAGCCATCTCCTAGGCACCGGGGAGCTGTTTTTT
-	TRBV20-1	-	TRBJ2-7	CSARPGVAATYEQYF	TGCAGTGCAAGACCTGGGGTAGCGGCGACCTACGAGCAGTACTTC
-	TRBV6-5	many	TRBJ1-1	CASSLTGREAFF	TGTGCCAGCAGTTTAACAGGGAGGGAAGCTTTCTTT
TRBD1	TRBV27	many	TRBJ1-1	CASSFSGQTMNTEAFF	TGTGCCAGCTCCTTCTCGGGACAGACAATGAACACTGAAGCTTTCTTT
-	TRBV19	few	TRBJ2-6	CASSKGDRSGANVLTF	TGTGCCAGTAGTAAGGGAGACAGATCTGGGGCCAACGTCCTGACTTTC
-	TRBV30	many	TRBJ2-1	CAWTSQGLSYNEQFF	TGTGCCTGGACCTCGCAGGGGTTGTCCTACAATGAGCAGTTCTTC
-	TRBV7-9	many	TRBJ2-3	CASTPSDTQYF	TGTGCCAGCACCCCCTCGGATACGCAGTATTTT
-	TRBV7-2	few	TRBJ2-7	CASSLEDTYFSDEQYF	TGTGCCAGCAGCTTAGAGGACACCTATTTTAGCGACGAGCAGTACTTC